One and the same sample provided the 13 T cell receptor beta chains below, sequenced in a study of human T cells and chemical hapten exposure. Time point meaning: pre-sensitization, week 0. Documented treatment: therapeutic diphenylcyclopropenone sensitization with weekly scalp DPC. TCRdb used MiXCR to reprocess the RACE reads, holding one entry per CDR3 protein. The sample consists of around 350,000 distinct CDR3 sequences, about 5% of them appearing once. The sample consisted of whole blood, taken in connection with sensitization to the hapten diphenylcyclopropenone (DPC). The receptors originated from a woman aged 18-29 years with alopecia areata. Some clones in this sample may be carry-over from other donors' samples.

In its sample, this clonotype was seen a few times. This chain joins TRBV20-1 and TRBJ2-5, with a weak D call TRBD1 (6 bases). Germline V gene sequence: CDR1 DFQATT, CDR2 SNEGSKA (reference sequence). The CDR3 has 15 amino acids. V was trimmed by 6 bases and J by 2 bases, leaving 19 bases between them. CDR3 DNA sequence: TGCAGTGCACTTCGAGGACAGTCGGGGCAAGAGACCCAGTACTTC. This codes for CSALRGQSGQETQYF.

J is TRBJ2-7 and V is TRBV28; D is tentatively TRBD1 or TRBD2 (5 bases each). Between the trimmed V and J ends, which lost 3 bases and 2 bases, there was a span of 11 bases. The CDR3 sequence is 14 residues long. Germline values: CDR1 MDHEN, CDR2 SYDVKM. The CDR3 is CASSFAGAPYEQYF. The CDR3 region has the DNA TGTGCCAGCAGTTTTGCCGGGGCCCCCTACGAGCAGTACTTC.

The sample holds a few counts of this clonotype. The CDR3 DNA reads as TGTGCCATCAGTAGTGGGACAGGGGGCAGCGACACCTTC. Protein sequence: CAISSGTGGSDTF. This rearrangement joins TRBV10-3 to TRBJ1-2, with TRBD1 matching over 12 bases. Per germline, CDR1 ENHRY and CDR2 SYGVKD. CDR3 length equals 13 residues. V dropped 5 bases and J dropped 12; count of bases not matched to a gene: 7.

This clonotype was picked up many times. CDR3 sequence (DNA): TGTGCCAGCAGCTTAGCGCACGGGGGGTCAGGAAACACCATATATTTT. It yields the protein CASSLAHGGSGNTIYF. V and J are TRBV7-2 and TRBJ1-3, with a tentative D call TRBD1 (5 bases). CDR1 is SGHTA, CDR2 FQGNSA, per germline. The CDR3 sequence is 16 residues long. The V end lost 0 bases, the J end lost 4 bases, and 13 bases lay between the germline ends. Full variable domain (remainder filled in from reference TRBV7-2 and TRBJ1-3): GAGVSQSPSNKVTEKGKDVELRCDPISGHTALYWYRQSLGQGLEFLIYFQGNSAPDKSGLPSDRFSAERTGGSVSTLTIQRTQQEDSAVYLCASSLAHGGSGNTIYFGEGSWLTVV.

This clonotype was observed a few times. As DNA, the CDR3 is TGTGCCAGCAGTCCGGGACTAGCGGGTTTCTACGAGCAGTACTTC. The encoded protein is CASSPGLAGFYEQYF. J is TRBJ2-7 and V is TRBV12-3 or TRBV12-4, with TRBD2 matching over 12 bases. The CDR3 covers 15 residues. The V segment lost 5 bases and the J segment 3 bases; nucleotides outside the gene matches: 5.

This clonotype has more than one count but fewer than ten. The gene calls are TRBV4-2 and TRBJ2-5, with D perhaps TRBD2 (6 bases). Trimming left V 2 bases short and J 2 bases short, with 9 bases between. In germline, CDR1 is LGHNA, CDR2 YNFKEQ. The CDR3 runs 14 residues. CDR3 nucleotide sequence: TGTGCCAGCAGCCAAATAAGCGGGCAAGAGACCCAGTACTTC. Protein: CASSQISGQETQYF.

This clonotype was recorded a few times. The J gene is TRBJ2-5, the V gene TRBV7-8; 14 nucleotides align to TRBD2. The CDR3 has 17 residues. Trimming removed 5 bases from V and 4 bases from J; junction bases left unmatched: 9. The germline V gene has CDR1 SGHVS and CDR2 FQNEAQ. The CDR3 coding sequence is TGTGCCAGCAGCCCCCGACTAGCGGGGGGGAGACGAGAGACCCAGTACTTC. It encodes CASSPRLAGGRRETQYF.

This clonotype was counted a few times. J is TRBJ2-2 and V is TRBV15; D is ambiguous. The CDR3 runs 14 residues. Between the trimmed V and J ends, which lost 3 bases and 1 base, there was a span of 6 bases. The V gene's germline CDR1 is LNHNV and CDR2 YYDKDF (reference sequence). This CDR3 is CATSSWQNTGELFF. The CDR3 nucleotides read TGTGCCACCAGCAGCTGGCAGAACACCGGGGAGCTGTTTTTT.

There are a few counts of this clonotype. The chain links TRBV9 to TRBJ1-1; weak D call: TRBD1 (6 bases). The CDR3 is 16 residues long. From germline, CDR1 is SGDLS and CDR2 YYNGEE. V was trimmed by 0 bases and J by 6 bases, leaving 18 bases between them. CDR3 residues: CASSVEGAPRGAEAFF. CDR3 coding DNA: TGTGCCAGCAGCGTAGAAGGGGCTCCTAGGGGGGCTGAAGCTTTCTTT.

This clonotype was seen at least ten times. V and J are TRBV7-9 and TRBJ2-3; the match to TRBD2 covers 9 bases. Germline trimming cut 3 bases from V and 6 bases from J; bases unmatched to any gene: 10. Germline loops: CDR1 SEHNR, CDR2 FQNEAQ (reference sequence). The CDR3 is made up of 16 amino acids. The CDR3 sequence: CASSFPLAGGPDTQYF. For the CDR3, the DNA is TGTGCCAGCAGCTTCCCTCTGGCGGGGGGGCCCGATACGCAGTATTTT.

For the CDR3, the DNA is TGTGCTAGTGCCCCCGGCTGGGCGGATACCGGGGAGCTGTTTTTT. Translating it yields CASAPGWADTGELFF. This chain links TRBV12-5 with TRBJ2-2, with D unclear. Germline V gives CDR1 LGHNT, CDR2 FRNRAP. V lost 7 bases, J lost 5 bases, and 17 bases lay in between. This CDR3 has 15 residues.

This clonotype was observed many times. The rearrangement uses TRBV6-5 and TRBJ2-1; TRBD1 matches at 7 bases. Germline CDR1 reads MNHEY; CDR2 reads SVGAGI. With 0 bases clipped from V and 4 bases from J, the junction kept 0 bases outside the gene matches. The CDR3 is 14 amino acids. The CDR3 protein is CASSYSRGYNEQFF. In nucleotides, the CDR3 is TGTGCCAGCAGTTACTCCAGGGGGTACAATGAGCAGTTCTTC.

This clonotype was seen a few times. V and J are TRBV4-3 and TRBJ2-7; 8 bases agree with TRBD1. The junction had 10 bases not matched to a gene; V was cut back by 1 base and J by 2 bases. Germline values: CDR1 LGHNA, CDR2 YSLEER. The CDR3 loop spans 17 amino acids. In DNA, the CDR3 is TGCGCCAGCAGCCAAGCCCACGGGACAGGACTTACCTACGAGCAGTACTTC. Its protein is CASSQAHGTGLTYEQYF.